The present TCR beta chain was sequenced within a study of cytomegalovirus exposure and HLA in healthy donors. The donors were part of the validation cohort of roughly 110 subjects. That cohort was separate from the first cohort, which comprised 700 or so subjects. Regarding this clone: Antigen specificity is unknown.

The J segment lost 1 base and the V segment lost 3 bases, leaving 4 bases of the junction unmatched. The CDR3 runs 15 residues. Germline V gene sequence: CDR1 KGHSH, CDR2 LQKENI. Study observations and caveats: Roughly 170 TCR beta chains were listed as cytomegalovirus-associated. Specificity of three CMV-associated chains for CMV antigens was verified in vitro. A subsequent analysis found that TCR clusters from the first cohort also tended to co-occur in the approximately 110 validation repertoires, with roughly 95% of cluster scores above 0.

Only in-frame clones appear in the TCRdb table, and some are missing; sequencing was by immunoSEQ multiplex PCR. Found here are under 200,000 clones, 89% of them singletons; the top ten hold 4% to 4.5%. The sample comprised PBMCs. The sequence derives from a man in his late teens or twenties in good health and CMV-seropositive. The V call is TRBV18, the J call TRBJ2-7; 9 bases align to TRBD2. The CDR3 nucleotides are TGTGCCAGCTCACCTCAGGCGGGAGGGTCCTACGAGCAGTACTTC. Its protein product is CASSPQAGGSYEQYF.